These 3 T cell receptor beta chains originate from one sample sequenced in a study of identical twins. TCRdb passed the 5' RACE reads through MiXCR, listing each CDR3 protein once. Found here are a few hundred thousand distinct CDR3 sequences, more than 9% of them singletons; the top ten hold 2.5% to 3.5%. Separately, the same data were catalogued under a study of yellow fever vaccine responses in identical twins.

Sequenced material: PBMCs. The receptors come from a woman aged 18-29 years in good health.

This clonotype came up a few times. The J gene is TRBJ1-1, the V gene TRBV19; D is ambiguous. Germline V gene sequence: CDR1 LNHDA, CDR2 SQIVND (reference sequence). V lost 3 bases and J 8 bases, leaving 10 bases between the germline ends. This CDR3 contains 12 residues. The CDR3 protein is CASSIVGGEAFF. The DNA of the CDR3 is TGTGCCAGTAGTATTGTGGGAGGAGAAGCTTTCTTT.

This clonotype has only a few counts. The rearrangement uses TRBV28 and TRBJ2-7; a possible D gene is TRBD2 (5 bases). Germline lookup yields CDR1 MDHEN and CDR2 SYDVKM. Between the trimmed V and J ends, which lost 4 bases and 2 bases, there was a span of 18 bases. The length of the CDR3 is 16 residues. The CDR3 bases are TGTGCCAGCAGTTCCCCGGACGGTCCGCGGGCCTACGAGCAGTACTTC. It is translated as CASSSPDGPRAYEQYF.

The V gene is TRBV24-1, the J gene TRBJ2-1, with TRBD2 matching 9 bases. The germline CDR1 and CDR2 sequences are KGHDR and SFDVKD. The CDR3 sequence is 15 residues long. Trimming removed 3 bases from V and 5 bases from J; junction bases left unmatched: 4. The CDR3 DNA is TGTGCCACCAGTGATATAGCGGGAGACGACAATGAGCAGTTCTTC. Protein product: CATSDIAGDDNEQFF.